Following are 21 T cell receptor beta chains from one sample sequenced in a study of blood T cells in healthy people across ages. Together with a sample-barcoded 5' primer, a J-beta primer mix was included in a second PCR lasting about 7 to 11 cycles. TCRdb recomputed calls from the 5' RACE reads with MiXCR, one row per CDR3 protein. In the table there are just under 750,000 distinct CDR3 sequences, 22% of which are singletons. The source material was blood. These receptors came from a man in his 70s in good health.

V and J are TRBV7-9 and TRBJ2-6, with unresolved D. This CDR3 spans 15 amino acids. Germline CDR1 is SEHNR and CDR2 is FQNEAQ (reference sequence). Trimming removed 7 bases at V and 1 base at J, with 11 bases between. The CDR3 is CASIRSSSGANVLTF. For the CDR3, the DNA is TGTGCCAGCATCCGTTCCTCTTCTGGGGCCAACGTCCTGACTTTC.

The chain uses TRBV25-1 and TRBJ1-2, with D tentatively TRBD1 (6 bases). From germline, CDR1 is MGHDK and CDR2 SYGVNS. Trimming removed 7 bases at V and 7 bases at J, with 16 bases between. The CDR3 has 13 residues. This CDR3 is CASKYQGTIGYTF. CDR3 DNA sequence: TGTGCCAGCAAATACCAGGGGACGATTGGCTACACCTTC.

The chain recombines TRBV12-3 or TRBV12-4 with TRBJ1-1, with a possible D match to TRBD1 (5 bases). The CDR3 is made up of 15 amino acids. Trimming took 2 bases from V and 1 from J, leaving 11 bases between them. The CDR3 here is CASSLYGATNTEAFF. The CDR3 DNA is TGTGCCAGCAGTTTATACGGGGCGACGAACACTGAAGCTTTCTTT.

This clonotype has a handful of counts. The rearrangement uses TRBV21-1 and TRBJ1-4. TRBV21-1 is shown as a pseudogene. This CDR3 contains 18 residues. CDR3 protein: CASSSQKGVQAVNEKLFF. DNA for the CDR3: TGTGCCAGCAGCTCCCAAAAAGGCGTTCAGGCGGTTAATGAAAAACTGTTTTTT.

The chain employs TRBV15 and TRBJ2-5; 7 nucleotides line up with TRBD1. The CDR3 contains 15 residues. V gave up 0 bases and J gave up 7 bases; unmatched junction bases: 8. Germline loops: CDR1 LNHNV, CDR2 YYDKDF (reference sequence). CDR3 amino acids: CATSRDQNRGATQYF. DNA for the CDR3: TGTGCCACCAGCAGAGACCAAAACAGGGGAGCGACCCAGTACTTC. Full variable domain (missing parts from reference TRBV15 and TRBJ2-5): DAMVIQNPRYQVTQFGKPVTLSCSQTLNHNVMYWYQQKSSQAPKLLFHYYDKDFNNEADTPDNFQSRRPNTSFCFLDIRSPGLGDTAMYLCATSRDQNRGATQYFGPGTRLLVL.

This clonotype appeared once. CDR3 region: CASSLDAGGNTEAFF. The CDR3 DNA follows: TGCGCCAGCAGCTTGGACGCAGGGGGGAACACTGAAGCTTTCTTT. The chain links TRBV5-1 to TRBJ1-1; 7 nucleotides agree with TRBD1. The junction had 3 bases not matched to a gene; V was cut back by 0 bases and J by 1 base. CDR1 and CDR2 (germline): SGHRS, YFSETQ. The CDR3 runs to 15 residues. Combining the CDR3 with reference TRBV5-1 and TRBJ1-1 gives the whole variable domain KAGVTQTPRYLIKTRGQQVTLSCSPISGHRSVSWYQQTPGQGLQFLFEYFSETQRNKGNFPGRFSGRQFSNSRSEMNVSTLELGDSALYLCASSLDAGGNTEAFFGQGTRLTVV.

The chain combines TRBV20-1 with TRBJ2-3; 12 bases are shared with TRBD2. CDR1 is DFQATT, CDR2 SNEGSKA, per germline (reference sequence). This CDR3 spans 14 amino acids. The V and J ends lost 7 bases and 2 bases, in that order; junction bases with no gene match: 4. CDR3 amino acids: CSERLAGDTDTQYF. CDR3 nucleotide sequence: TGCAGTGAACGACTAGCGGGGGACACAGATACGCAGTATTTT.

The J gene is TRBJ1-2, the V gene TRBV5-1, with D tentatively TRBD1 (5 bases). The V and J ends lost 5 bases and 4 bases respectively, with 15 bases between them. Germline V gene sequence: CDR1 SGHRS, CDR2 YFSETQ. CDR3 length: 14 residues. Here the CDR3 DNA reads TGCGCCAGCAGAGTCGCGGGGACTAGCTATGGCTACACCTTC. Protein product: CASRVAGTSYGYTF.

The chain carries TRBV7-2 and TRBJ1-6, with 10 positions matching TRBD1. The germline CDR1 and CDR2 sequences are SGHTA and FQGNSA. The CDR3 is 15 residues long. The J segment lost 10 bases and the V segment lost 4 bases, leaving 7 bases of the junction unmatched. The chain's CDR3 is CASSSLGTGVSPLHF. In DNA form, the CDR3 reads TGTGCCAGCAGCTCCCTGGGGACAGGGGTCTCACCCCTCCACTTT.

This clonotype was counted between two and nine times. The chain has TRBV12-3 or TRBV12-4 and TRBJ2-2, with 7 bases lining up with TRBD2. J gave up 7 bases and V 5 bases, and 10 bases lay outside the gene matches. The CDR3 totals 15 residues. The CDR3 DNA sequence: TGTGCCAGCAGTCCCCTACTAGCGATGGGCGGGGAGCTGTTTTTT. Its protein is CASSPLLAMGGELFF.

This rearrangement joins TRBV12-3 or TRBV12-4 to TRBJ2-3; TRBD2 might be the D (5 bases). The length of the CDR3 is 14 residues. Trimming shortened V by 3 bases and J by 7 bases, and 14 bases separated the two germline ends. The DNA of the CDR3 is TGTGCCAGCAGTTTGGCCTCCGGGGTGTATACGCAGTATTTT. Translating it yields CASSLASGVYTQYF.

CDR3: CASSLAAQSYEQYV. The CDR3 nucleotides read TGTGCCAGCAGCTTAGCGGCGCAATCCTACGAGCAGTACGTC. V usage is TRBV7-2 and J usage is TRBJ2-1, with D unclear. With the DNA end fitting TRBJ2-7 better, the J assignment may be wrong. From germline, CDR1 is SGHTA and CDR2 FQGNSA. The length of the CDR3 is 14 residues.

This clonotype occurred a few times. This chain connects TRBV6-1 to TRBJ2-3; 10 bases fit TRBD2. There are 15 residues in the CDR3. Trimming removed 6 bases from V and 6 bases from J; junction bases left unmatched: 9. CDR1 MNHNS and CDR2 SASEGT come from the germline V gene. CDR3 in DNA: TGTGCCAGCAGAGAACTAGCGGGGACGAGGGATACGCAGTATTTT. Its translation is CASRELAGTRDTQYF.

The CDR3: CASSKLGTTDTQYF. In DNA, the CDR3 is TGTGCCAGCAGCAAGTTAGGGACAACAGATACGCAGTATTTT. This chain joins TRBV12-3 or TRBV12-4 and TRBJ2-3, with a weak D call TRBD1 (6 bases). The CDR3 contains 14 residues. Trimming cost V 6 bases and J 3 bases, with 13 bases left between them.

The chain is built from TRBV4-1 and TRBJ2-1, with 10 positions matching TRBD2. In germline, CDR1 is MGHRA, CDR2 YSYEKL. The CDR3 is made up of 16 amino acids. Unmatched junction bases numbered 14, after V lost 6 bases and J lost 9 bases. The CDR3, as DNA: TGCGCCAGCAGGGAAATAGCGGGAGGCCGGGGAGGTGAGCAGTTCTTC. The encoded protein is CASREIAGGRGGEQFF.

In its sample, this clonotype was seen a few times. This chain joins TRBV7-2 and TRBJ1-3; no firm D call. CDR3 length: 14 residues. V dropped 1 base and J dropped 5 bases, with 9 bases sitting between them. Germline V gene data show CDR1 as SGHTA and CDR2 as FQGNSA. The CDR3 loop is CASSLETGRNTIYF. In DNA, the CDR3 is TGTGCCAGCAGCTTAGAGACCGGCCGAAACACCATATATTTT.

This clonotype was seen more than once but under ten times. The rearrangement links TRBV20-1 to TRBJ2-1, with 11 bases aligning to TRBD2. The CDR3 is 16 amino acids. The V gene end was trimmed by 0 bases and the J gene end by 0 bases; junction bases not matched to a gene: 1. From germline, CDR1 is DFQATT and CDR2 SNEGSKA (reference sequence). For the CDR3, the DNA is TGCAGTGCTAGAGAACTAGCGGGGGACTCCTACAATGAGCAGTTCTTC. This codes for CSARELAGDSYNEQFF.

The rearrangement uses TRBV28 and TRBJ1-1, with no clear D. The CDR3 is 13 residues long. With 7 bases removed from V and 1 base from J, the gap between germline ends came to 10 bases. In germline, CDR1 is MDHEN, CDR2 SYDVKM. The CDR3 is CASTRTPNTEAFF. DNA of the CDR3: TGTGCCAGCACACGGACCCCGAACACTGAAGCTTTCTTT. The variable domain in full, with the rest retrieved from reference TRBV28 and TRBJ1-1, is DVKVTQSSRYLVKRTGEKVFLECVQDMDHENMFWYRQDPGLGLRLIYFSYDVKMKEKGDIPEGYSVSREKKERFSLILESASTNQTSMYLCASTRTPNTEAFFGQGTRLTVV.

The chain uses TRBV6-2 or TRBV6-3 and TRBJ1-5; D is unresolved. The germline V gene encodes CDR1 MNHEY and CDR2 SVGEGT. Trimming removed 8 bases at V and 15 bases at J, with 26 bases between. There are 14 residues in the CDR3. As DNA, the CDR3 is TGTGCCAGCCCCATCTGGCGCTTCTTACACAATGGGCATTTT. Translating it yields CASPIWRFLHNGHF.

This clonotype occurred a few times. This sequence joins TRBV7-2 and TRBJ1-1, with 9 bases fitting TRBD1. The CDR3 loop spans 15 amino acids. The V segment lost 1 base and the J segment 5 bases; nucleotides outside the gene matches: 5. Germline-derived CDR1 and CDR2 are SGHTA and FQGNSA. The CDR3 loop is CASSLGQGGWTEAFF. In DNA form, the CDR3 reads TGTGCCAGCAGCTTAGGACAGGGGGGGTGGACTGAAGCTTTCTTT.

This clonotype was detected a few times. This chain joins TRBV20-1 and TRBJ2-1, with 8 bases identical to TRBD2. Trimming at V came to 0 bases and at J to 1 base, leaving 26 bases not matched to a gene. From germline, CDR1 is DFQATT and CDR2 SNEGSKA (reference sequence). The CDR3 has 23 amino acids. The CDR3 reads CSARDDSKGATSGFWRSYNEQFF. The CDR3 coding sequence is TGCAGTGCTAGAGATGATAGCAAAGGAGCCACTAGCGGTTTCTGGCGTTCCTACAATGAGCAGTTCTTC.